This T cell receptor (beta chain) came from a study of monozygotic twins with inflammatory bowel disease. Per the germline V gene, CDR1 is SGHTA and CDR2 is FQGNSA. The CDR3 is 14 amino acids. Whole-study findings and limits: On the inverse Simpson index, IBD patients scored lower for TCRbeta diversity than healthy co-twins. What may have added variability to patient repertoires is that immunosuppressive treatments differed.

With the 5' RACE reads reprocessed, TCRdb shows one record per CDR3 protein and no DNA. The specimen's table records over 110,000 distinct CDR3 sequences. Comments on this clonotype: The antigen is unknown.

Sample: blood. The TCR originated in a human donor with ulcerative colitis or Crohn's disease, or a healthy co-twin of an affected twin (not recorded which). The chain has TRBV7-2 and TRBJ2-1; TCRdb's D gene call, TRBD1, goes unchecked for lack of DNA. The CDR3 is CASRGTGSYNEQFF.